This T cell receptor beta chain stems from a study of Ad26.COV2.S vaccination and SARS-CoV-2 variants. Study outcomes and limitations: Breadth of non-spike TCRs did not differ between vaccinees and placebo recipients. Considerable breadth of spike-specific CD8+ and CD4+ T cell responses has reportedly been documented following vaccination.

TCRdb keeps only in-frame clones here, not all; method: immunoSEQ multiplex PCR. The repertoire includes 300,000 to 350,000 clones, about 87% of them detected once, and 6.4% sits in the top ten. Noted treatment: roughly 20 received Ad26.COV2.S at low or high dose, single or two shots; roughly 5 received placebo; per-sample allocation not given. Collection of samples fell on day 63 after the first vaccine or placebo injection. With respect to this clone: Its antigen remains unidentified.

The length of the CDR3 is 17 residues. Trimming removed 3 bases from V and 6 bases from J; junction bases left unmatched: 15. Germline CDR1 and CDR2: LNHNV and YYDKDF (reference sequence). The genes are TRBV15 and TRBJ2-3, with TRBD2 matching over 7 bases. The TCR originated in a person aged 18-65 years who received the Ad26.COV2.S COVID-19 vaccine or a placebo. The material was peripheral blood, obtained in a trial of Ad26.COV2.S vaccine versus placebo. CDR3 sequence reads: CATSSAILAARSDTQYF. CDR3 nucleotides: TGTGCCACCAGCAGCGCCATTCTAGCGGCACGATCGGATACGCAGTATTTT.